Sequencing of this T cell receptor (beta chain) was carried out in a study of regulatory T cells in long-lasting Graves disease. Trimming removed 4 bases from V and 1 base from J, with 14 bases in between. The CDR3 is 15 amino acids. Germline assignment: CDR1 MNHNS and CDR2 SASEGT. Described time point: newly diagnosed GD, antithyroid drugs for less than 3 months. PBMC-extracted RNA yielded the TCR library. Through Arm-PCR of CDR3 regions and iRepertoire HTBI primers, TCR beta libraries were built. One entry per CDR3 protein, called by TCRdb with MiXCR from the multiplex PCR reads. This repertoire shows around 250,000 distinct CDR3 sequences, about 17% found once; its top ten account for roughly 15%. At least ten counts were recorded for this clonotype. The sample was also linked to a second study, of T cells in Graves' hyperthyroidism and ophthalmopathy. That publication notes: Ophthalmopathy could be told apart from stable hyperthyroidism with a 13 V-J model.

This sequence was found in a woman in her thirties with Graves disease. The chain uses TRBV6-1 and TRBJ2-7, with D perhaps assigned TRBD1 or TRBD2 (5 bases each). The sample here was peripheral blood mononuclear cells (PBMCs), taken at new diagnosis, from a patient treated with antithyroid drugs. The CDR3: CASSGPGTRSYEQYF. The DNA for the CDR3 is TGTGCCAGCAGTGGGCCCGGGACCCGATCCTACGAGCAGTACTTC.